These 2 T cell receptor beta chains were all obtained from the same sample, sequenced in a study of CD8+CD57+ T cells in acquired aplastic anemia. TCR beta VDJ combinations and CDR3 sequences were profiled from genomic DNA. One entry per CDR3 protein, called by TCRdb with MiXCR from the reads. The sample lists approximately 170,000 distinct CDR3 sequences, under 75% occurring once. The specimen was sorted CD4+, CD8+, or CD8+CD57+ T cells (not recorded which) from PBMCs. Every receptor here comes from a human donor in good health.

Concerning this clonotype itself: The junction and the germline gene differ at one end; a read error may be behind it. This chain uses TRBV9 with TRBJ1-6; D remains unclear. The germline V gene encodes CDR1 SGDLS and CDR2 YYNGEE. The CDR3 is made up of 15 amino acids. CDR3 nucleotide sequence: TGTACCAGCAGCGTAGGAGTACAGATTAATTCACCCCTCCACTTT. Its protein is CTSSVGVQINSPLHF.

This clonotype was counted at least ten times. The genes are TRBV29-1 and TRBJ2-1; 12 bases align to TRBD2. V lost 3 bases to trimming and J lost 0 bases; unmatched junction nucleotides: 12. The germline V gene has CDR1 SQVTM and CDR2 ANQGSEA. This CDR3 has 19 amino acids. The CDR3 spells CSVDATSGRSTSSYNEQFF. CDR3 DNA sequence: TGCAGCGTTGACGCAACTAGCGGGAGGTCGACAAGCTCCTACAATGAGCAGTTCTTC.